This TCR beta chain was recorded in a study of blood T cells in healthy people across ages. A sample-barcoded 5' primer and a J-beta primer mix were used in a second PCR of roughly 7 to 11 cycles. Tags on each cDNA molecule came from a template-switch adaptor with 12 random nucleotides. TCRdb passed the 5' RACE reads through MiXCR, listing each CDR3 protein once. The sample contains some 900,000 distinct CDR3 sequences, roughly 52% of which appear only once. CDR1 is DFQATT and CDR2 is SNEGSKA in the germline V gene (reference sequence). Trimming removed 6 bases at V and 0 bases at J, with 15 bases between. This CDR3 is 15 amino acids long.

The TCR sequence derives from a man in his thirties or forties in good health. Sequencing used blood. The V gene is TRBV20-1, the J gene TRBJ1-5; no definite D call. CDR3 sequence reads: CSARPEGYSNQPQHF. In DNA, the CDR3 is TGCAGTGCAAGACCCGAGGGTTATAGCAATCAGCCCCAGCATTTT.